Listed below are T cell receptor beta chains from one sample, sequenced in a study of neurological immune-mediated disorders. TCRdb fed the 5' RACE reads into MiXCR, producing one record per CDR3 protein. The sample consists of roughly 76,000 distinct CDR3 sequences, roughly 14% of them appearing once. Specimen: PBMCs. The source is a woman aged 50 to 60 in good health. Both conserved end residues are part of each CDR3. D genes are given only for firm matches. Some rows have no size entry. The others give once, few or many, or a class for an expanded clone.

abundance	v_gene	d_gene	j_gene	CDR3aa	CDR3nt
many	TRBV7-2	NA	TRBJ1-1	CASSSLVNTEAFF	TGTGCCAGCAGCTCTCTCGTGAACACTGAAGCTTTCTTT
NA	TRBV20-1	NA	TRBJ1-4	CSARDQGPRNREKLFF	TGCAGTGCTAGAGATCAGGGGCCCAGGAATCGTGAAAAACTGTTTTTT
NA	TRBV20-1	NA	TRBJ2-3	CSGQEGRGTDTQYF	TGCAGTGGGCAGGAAGGTCGGGGCACAGATACGCAGTATTTT
many	TRBV24-1	NA	TRBJ2-1	CATSSGTRGSLEQFF	TGTGCCACCAGCTCCGGGACACGAGGTTCACTAGAGCAGTTCTTC
many	TRBV5-1	TRBD2	TRBJ2-7	CASSLLGLAGAEQYF	TGCGCCAGCAGCTTGTTGGGACTAGCGGGAGCCGAGCAGTACTTC
many	TRBV7-7	TRBD1	TRBJ2-5	CASSSAGQGGQETQYF	TGTGCTAGCAGCTCCGCGGGACAGGGGGGACAAGAGACCCAGTACTTC
once	TRBV20-1	NA	TRBJ2-3	CSARDPSTDTLYF	TGCAGTGCTAGAGACCCGTCCACAGATACGCTGTATTTT
many	TRBV5-1	NA	TRBJ2-1	CASSFLTGTNEQFF	TGCGCCAGCAGCTTCTTAACAGGGACCAATGAGCAGTTCTTC
many	TRBV7-9	NA	TRBJ1-1	CASSFHQENTEAFF	TGTGCCAGCAGCTTTCACCAGGAGAACACTGAAGCTTTCTTT
NA	TRBV28	NA	TRBJ1-6	CASSTPSETSTPPLHF	TGTGCCAGCAGCACCCCCTCTGAGACATCGACTCCACCCCTCCACTTT
NA	TRBV5-4	NA	TRBJ1-2	CASSFGDRDYGYTF	TGTGCCAGCAGCTTTGGGGACCGGGACTATGGCTACACCTTC
many	TRBV10-3	NA	TRBJ2-7	CAIRKEPGYEQYF	TGTGCCATCAGGAAGGAGCCGGGCTACGAGCAGTACTTC
few	TRBV5-1	NA	TRBJ2-7	CASSYTPGENEQYF	TGCGCCAGCAGCTACACACCAGGGGAAAACGAGCAGTACTTC
many	TRBV20-1	TRBD2	TRBJ2-1	CSARGFGSGGSRSYNEQFF	TGCAGTGCTAGGGGGTTCGGTAGCGGGGGGTCACGCTCCTACAATGAGCAGTTCTTC
few	TRBV6-5	NA	TRBJ1-3	CASSYSSGSGNTIYF	TGTGCCAGCAGTTACTCGAGTGGCTCTGGAAACACCATATATTTT
many	TRBV7-2	NA	TRBJ1-6	CASSLGAPGAYNSPLHF	TGTGCCAGCAGCTTAGGCGCTCCTGGCGCCTATAATTCACCCCTCCACTTT
many	TRBV20-1	TRBD2	TRBJ2-3	CSGILAGHTDTQYF	TGCAGCGGAATCTTAGCGGGGCACACAGATACGCAGTATTTT
few	TRBV7-6	NA	TRBJ2-7	CASSLGGTPGGYEQYF	TGTGCCAGCAGCTTAGGCGGGACTCCTGGGGGTTACGAGCAGTACTTC
many	TRBV28	TRBD2	TRBJ2-5	CASSLDSGGSETQYF	TGTGCCAGCAGTTTGGATAGCGGGGGATCGGAGACCCAGTACTTC
NA	TRBV20-1	NA	TRBJ2-3	CSARDSPDRPDTQYF	TGCAGTGCTAGAGACAGTCCTGACCGGCCAGATACGCAGTATTTT
many	TRBV28	TRBD1	TRBJ2-3	CASSTDRGLAFPVITQYF	TGTGCCAGCAGTACCGACAGGGGTCTCGCTTTCCCGGTAATTACGCAGTATTTT
many	TRBV5-1	NA	TRBJ2-3	CASSQVWRETDTQYF	TGCGCCAGCAGCCAAGTCTGGAGGGAAACAGATACGCAGTATTTT
many	TRBV28	TRBD1	TRBJ1-2	CASSSRQGATF	TGTGCCAGCAGTTCCCGACAGGGGGCCACCTTC
NA	TRBV5-1	TRBD2	TRBJ2-1	CASSTGGGNNNEQFF	TGCGCCAGCAGCACGGGAGGGGGGAACAACAATGAGCAGTTCTTC
NA	TRBV10-3	TRBD1	TRBJ2-7	CAISGPGTGSYEQYF	TGTGCCATCAGTGGTCCCGGGACAGGCTCCTACGAGCAGTACTTC
many	TRBV20-1	NA	TRBJ1-1	CSASNRGRTEAFF	TGCAGTGCTAGTAATCGGGGTCGGACTGAAGCTTTCTTT
NA	TRBV24-1	TRBD1	TRBJ2-1	CVTSDPGTVYGNEQFF	TGTGTCACCAGTGACCCTGGGACAGTGTACGGGAATGAGCAGTTCTTT
many	TRBV24-1	NA	TRBJ1-5	CATSAAEGLQPQHF	TGTGCCACCAGTGCGGCGGAGGGACTTCAGCCCCAGCATTTT
many	TRBV7-9	NA	TRBJ2-3	CASSLWDSPGTQYF	TGTGCCAGCAGCCTATGGGACTCCCCAGGTACGCAGTATTTT